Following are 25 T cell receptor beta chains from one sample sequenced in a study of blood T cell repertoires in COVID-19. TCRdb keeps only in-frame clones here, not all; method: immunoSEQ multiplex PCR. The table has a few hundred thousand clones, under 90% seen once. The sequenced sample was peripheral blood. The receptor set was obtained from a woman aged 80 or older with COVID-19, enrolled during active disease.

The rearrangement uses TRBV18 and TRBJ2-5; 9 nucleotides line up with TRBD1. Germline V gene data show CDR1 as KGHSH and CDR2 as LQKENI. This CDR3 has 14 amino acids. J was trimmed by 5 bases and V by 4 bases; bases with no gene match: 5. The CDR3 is CASSLNDRGETQYF. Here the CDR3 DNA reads TGTGCCAGCTCACTGAATGACAGGGGGGAGACCCAGTACTTC. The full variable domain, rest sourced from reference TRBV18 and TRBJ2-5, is NAGVMQNPRHLVRRRGQEARLRCSPMKGHSHVYWYRQLPEEGLKFMVYLQKENIIDESGMPKERFSAEFPKEGPSILRIQQVVRGDSAAYFCASSLNDRGETQYFGPGTRLLVL.

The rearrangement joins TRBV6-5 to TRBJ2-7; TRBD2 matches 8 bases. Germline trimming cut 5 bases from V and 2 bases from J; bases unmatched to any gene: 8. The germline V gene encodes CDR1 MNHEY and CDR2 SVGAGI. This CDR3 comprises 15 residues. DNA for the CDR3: TGTGCCAGCAGTATCTCGGGACTAGTCCCCTACGAGCAGTACTTC. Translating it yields CASSISGLVPYEQYF.

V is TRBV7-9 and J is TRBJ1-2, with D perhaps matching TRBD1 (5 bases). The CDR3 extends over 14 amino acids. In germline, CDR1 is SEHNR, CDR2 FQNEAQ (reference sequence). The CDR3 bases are TGTGCAACCCCGATGCGGGGCCGTACCTATGGCTACACCTTC. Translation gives CATPMRGRTYGYTF.

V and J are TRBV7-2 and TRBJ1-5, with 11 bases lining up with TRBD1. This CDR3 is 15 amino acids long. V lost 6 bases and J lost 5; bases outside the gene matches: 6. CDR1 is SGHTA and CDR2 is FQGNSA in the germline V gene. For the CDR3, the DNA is TGTGCCAGCAGGTTGGGGACAGGGGGTGATCAGCCCCAGCATTTT. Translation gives CASRLGTGGDQPQHF.

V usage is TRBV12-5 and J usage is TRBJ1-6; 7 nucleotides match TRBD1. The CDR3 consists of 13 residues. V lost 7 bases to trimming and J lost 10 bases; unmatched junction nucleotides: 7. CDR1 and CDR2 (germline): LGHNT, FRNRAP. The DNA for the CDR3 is TGTGCTAGTGCCCAGGGGGGAAACTCACCCCTCCACTTT. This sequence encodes CASAQGGNSPLHF.

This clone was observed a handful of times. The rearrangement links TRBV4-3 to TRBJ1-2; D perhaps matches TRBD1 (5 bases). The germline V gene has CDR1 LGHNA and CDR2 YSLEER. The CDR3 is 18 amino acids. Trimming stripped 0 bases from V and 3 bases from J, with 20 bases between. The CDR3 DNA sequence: TGCGCCAGCAGCCAAGATGACAGAGCAGGGATGGTGCACTATGGCTACACCTTC. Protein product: CASSQDDRAGMVHYGYTF.

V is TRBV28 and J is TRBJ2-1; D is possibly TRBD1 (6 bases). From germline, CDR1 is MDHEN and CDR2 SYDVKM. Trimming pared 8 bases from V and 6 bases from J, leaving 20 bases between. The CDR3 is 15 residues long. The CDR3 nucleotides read TGTGCCAGCGCAAGAGCTGGTACAGGGAGCAATGAGCAGTTCTTC. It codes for CASARAGTGSNEQFF.

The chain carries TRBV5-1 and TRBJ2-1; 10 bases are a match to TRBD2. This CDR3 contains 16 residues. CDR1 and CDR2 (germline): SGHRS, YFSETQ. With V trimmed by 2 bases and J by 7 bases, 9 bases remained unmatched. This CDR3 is CASSFYGSGGNNEQFF. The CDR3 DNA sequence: TGCGCCAGCAGCTTCTATGGTAGCGGGGGGAATAATGAGCAGTTCTTC.

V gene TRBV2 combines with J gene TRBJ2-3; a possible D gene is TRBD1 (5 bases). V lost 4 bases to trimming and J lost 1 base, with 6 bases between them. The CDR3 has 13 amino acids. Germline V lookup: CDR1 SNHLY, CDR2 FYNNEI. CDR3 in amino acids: CASSGGGTDTQYF. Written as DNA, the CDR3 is TGTGCCAGCAGTGGGGGCGGCACAGATACGCAGTATTTT.

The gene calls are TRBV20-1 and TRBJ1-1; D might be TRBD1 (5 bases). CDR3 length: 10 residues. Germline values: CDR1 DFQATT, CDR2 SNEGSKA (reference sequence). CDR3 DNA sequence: TGCAGGGTTACAGGCGACGAAGCTTTCTTT. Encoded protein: CRVTGDEAFF.

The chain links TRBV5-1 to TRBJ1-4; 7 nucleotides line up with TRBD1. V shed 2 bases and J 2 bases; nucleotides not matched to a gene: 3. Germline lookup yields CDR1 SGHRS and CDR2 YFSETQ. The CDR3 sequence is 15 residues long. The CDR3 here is CASSLQTGTNEKLFF. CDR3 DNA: TGCGCCAGCAGCTTACAGACAGGGACTAATGAAAAACTGTTTTTT.

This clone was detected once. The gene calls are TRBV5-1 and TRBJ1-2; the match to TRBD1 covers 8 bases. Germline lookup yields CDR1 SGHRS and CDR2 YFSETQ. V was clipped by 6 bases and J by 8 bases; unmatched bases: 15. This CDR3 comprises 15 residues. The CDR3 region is CASTLWTGRGEGYTF. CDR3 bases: TGCGCCAGCACCCTTTGGACAGGGCGGGGAGAGGGCTACACCTTC.

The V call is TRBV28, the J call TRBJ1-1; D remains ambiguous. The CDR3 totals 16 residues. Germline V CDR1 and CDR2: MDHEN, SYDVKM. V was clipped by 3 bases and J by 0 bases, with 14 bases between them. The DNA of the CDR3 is TGTGCCAGCAGTTTCTCTTCCCGTTCTATGAACACTGAAGCTTTCTTT. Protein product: CASSFSSRSMNTEAFF.

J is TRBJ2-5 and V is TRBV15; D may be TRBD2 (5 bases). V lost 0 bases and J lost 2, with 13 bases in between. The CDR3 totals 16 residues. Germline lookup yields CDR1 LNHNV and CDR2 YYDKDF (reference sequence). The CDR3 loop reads CATSRDLSGPQETQYF. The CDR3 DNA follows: TGTGCCACCAGCAGAGATCTAAGCGGACCTCAAGAGACCCAGTACTTC. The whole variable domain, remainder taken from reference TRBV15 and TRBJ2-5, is DAMVIQNPRYQVTQFGKPVTLSCSQTLNHNVMYWYQQKSSQAPKLLFHYYDKDFNNEADTPDNFQSRRPNTSFCFLDIRSPGLGDTAMYLCATSRDLSGPQETQYFGPGTRLLVL.

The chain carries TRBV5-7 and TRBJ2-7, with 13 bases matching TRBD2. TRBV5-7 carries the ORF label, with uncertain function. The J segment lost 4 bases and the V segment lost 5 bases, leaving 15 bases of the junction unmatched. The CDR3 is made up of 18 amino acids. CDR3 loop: CASRGYPDRTSGSYEQYV. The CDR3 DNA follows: TGTGCCAGCAGAGGATACCCAGATCGGACTAGCGGGAGTTACGAGCAGTACGTC.

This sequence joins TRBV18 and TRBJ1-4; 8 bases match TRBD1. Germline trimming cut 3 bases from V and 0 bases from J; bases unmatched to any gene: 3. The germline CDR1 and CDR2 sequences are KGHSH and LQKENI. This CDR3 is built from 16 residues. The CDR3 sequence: CASSPSTGATNEKLFF. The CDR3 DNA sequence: TGTGCCAGCTCACCTTCGACAGGGGCAACTAATGAAAAACTGTTTTTT. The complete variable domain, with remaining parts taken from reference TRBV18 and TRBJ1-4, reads NAGVMQNPRHLVRRRGQEARLRCSPMKGHSHVYWYRQLPEEGLKFMVYLQKENIIDESGMPKERFSAEFPKEGPSILRIQQVVRGDSAAYFCASSPSTGATNEKLFFGSGTQLSVL.

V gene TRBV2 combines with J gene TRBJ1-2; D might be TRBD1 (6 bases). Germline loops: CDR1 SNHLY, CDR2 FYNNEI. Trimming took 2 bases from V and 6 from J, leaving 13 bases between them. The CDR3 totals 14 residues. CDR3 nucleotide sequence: TGTGCCAGCAGTGAACAGGGGCGCGAGGATGGCTACACCTTC. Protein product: CASSEQGREDGYTF. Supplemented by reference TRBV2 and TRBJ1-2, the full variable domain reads EPEVTQTPSHQVTQMGQEVILRCVPISNHLYFYWYRQILGQKVEFLVSFYNNEISEKSEIFDDQFSVERPDGSNFTLKIRSTKLEDSAMYFCASSEQGREDGYTFGSGTRLTVV.

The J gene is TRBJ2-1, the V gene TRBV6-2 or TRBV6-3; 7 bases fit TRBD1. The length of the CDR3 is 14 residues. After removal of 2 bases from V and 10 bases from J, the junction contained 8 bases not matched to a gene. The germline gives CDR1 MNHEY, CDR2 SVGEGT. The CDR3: CASSYRDSGYEQFF. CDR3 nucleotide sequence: TGTGCCAGCAGTTACCGGGACAGTGGATACGAGCAGTTCTTC.

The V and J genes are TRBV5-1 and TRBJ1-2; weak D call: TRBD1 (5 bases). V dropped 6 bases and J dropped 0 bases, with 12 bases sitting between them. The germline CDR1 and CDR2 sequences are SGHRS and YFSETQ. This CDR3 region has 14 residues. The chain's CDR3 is CASTSETANYGYTF. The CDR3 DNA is TGCGCCAGCACCTCTGAGACAGCTAACTATGGCTACACCTTC.

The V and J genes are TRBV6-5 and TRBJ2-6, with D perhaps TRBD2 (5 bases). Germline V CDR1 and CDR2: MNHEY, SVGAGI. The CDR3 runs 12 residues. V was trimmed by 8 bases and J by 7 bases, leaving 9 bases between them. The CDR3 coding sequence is TGTGCCAGCTTTGGAGGAGCCAACGTCCTGACTTTC. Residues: CASFGGANVLTF.

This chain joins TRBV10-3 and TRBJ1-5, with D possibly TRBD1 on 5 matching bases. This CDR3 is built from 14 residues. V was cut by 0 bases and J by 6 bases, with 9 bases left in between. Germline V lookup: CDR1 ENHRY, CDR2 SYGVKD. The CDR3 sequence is CAISESRGGQPQHF. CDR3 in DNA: TGTGCCATCAGTGAGTCTCGGGGGGGTCAGCCCCAGCATTTT.

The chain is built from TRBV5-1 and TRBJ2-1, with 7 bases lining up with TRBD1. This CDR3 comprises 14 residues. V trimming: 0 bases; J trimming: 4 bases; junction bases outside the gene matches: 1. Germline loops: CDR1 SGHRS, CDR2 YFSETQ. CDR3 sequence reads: CASSLAQGYNEQFF. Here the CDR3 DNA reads TGCGCCAGCAGCTTGGCACAGGGGTACAATGAGCAGTTCTTC.

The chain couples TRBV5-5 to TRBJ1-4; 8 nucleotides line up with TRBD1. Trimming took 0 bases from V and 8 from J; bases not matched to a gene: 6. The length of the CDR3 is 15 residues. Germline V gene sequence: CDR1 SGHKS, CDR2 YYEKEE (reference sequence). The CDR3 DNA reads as TGTGCCAGCAGCTTGGAGGGGACAGGAAGCGAAAAACTGTTTTTT. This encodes CASSLEGTGSEKLFF.

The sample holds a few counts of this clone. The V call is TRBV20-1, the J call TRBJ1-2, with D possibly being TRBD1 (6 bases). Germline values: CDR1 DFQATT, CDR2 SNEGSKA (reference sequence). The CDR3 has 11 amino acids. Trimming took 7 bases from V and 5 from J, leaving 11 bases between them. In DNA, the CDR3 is TGCAGTGTATACACAGGGTATGGCTACACCTTC. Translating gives CSVYTGYGYTF.

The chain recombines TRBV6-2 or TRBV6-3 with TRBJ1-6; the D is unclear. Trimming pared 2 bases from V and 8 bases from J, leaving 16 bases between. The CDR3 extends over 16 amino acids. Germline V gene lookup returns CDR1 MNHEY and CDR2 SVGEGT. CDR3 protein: CASSYRVGASDSPLHF. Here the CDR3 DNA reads TGTGCCAGCAGTTACCGGGTAGGAGCTTCCGATTCACCCCTCCACTTT.